The clone carrying this T cell receptor beta chain has only a few counts. The CDR3 has 13 amino acids. The V gene end was trimmed by 6 bases and the J gene end by 5 bases; junction bases not matched to a gene: 6. Germline-derived CDR1 and CDR2 are SGHRS and YFSETQ. The data originate from a study of shared T cell receptors in the human thymus. The method was immunoSEQ multiplex PCR; TCRdb's version includes in-frame clones alone and lacks a portion of them. This sample has hundreds of thousands of clones; approximately 78% occur once, and the top ten carry more than 0.01%. The same specimen was also included in a second study, on human thymus T cells. In that study: Thymic tissue was derived from resections collected during corrective heart surgery. There were highly overlapping thymic repertoires among unrelated individuals, as related research reported.

This clonotype was sampled from a boy under two years old with a congenital heart defect. The sample taken for sequencing was thymocytes. The rearrangement uses TRBV5-1 and TRBJ2-5; 8 nucleotides align to TRBD1. The CDR3 here is CASTVTGEETQYF. CDR3 in DNA: TGCGCCAGCACTGTGACAGGGGAGGAGACCCAGTACTTC.